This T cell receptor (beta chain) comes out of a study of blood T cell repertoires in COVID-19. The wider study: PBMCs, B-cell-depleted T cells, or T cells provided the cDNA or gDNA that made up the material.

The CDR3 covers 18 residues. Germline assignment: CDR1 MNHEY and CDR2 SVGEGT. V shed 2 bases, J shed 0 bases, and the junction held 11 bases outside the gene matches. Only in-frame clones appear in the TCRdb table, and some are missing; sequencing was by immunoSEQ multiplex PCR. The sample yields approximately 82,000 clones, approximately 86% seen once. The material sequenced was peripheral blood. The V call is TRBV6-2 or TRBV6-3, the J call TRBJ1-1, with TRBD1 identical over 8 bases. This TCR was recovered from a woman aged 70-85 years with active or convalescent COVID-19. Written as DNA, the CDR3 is TGTGCCAGCAGTTACGCCCCCGCTAGACAGGGGATGAACACTGAAGCTTTCTTT. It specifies CASSYAPARQGMNTEAFF.